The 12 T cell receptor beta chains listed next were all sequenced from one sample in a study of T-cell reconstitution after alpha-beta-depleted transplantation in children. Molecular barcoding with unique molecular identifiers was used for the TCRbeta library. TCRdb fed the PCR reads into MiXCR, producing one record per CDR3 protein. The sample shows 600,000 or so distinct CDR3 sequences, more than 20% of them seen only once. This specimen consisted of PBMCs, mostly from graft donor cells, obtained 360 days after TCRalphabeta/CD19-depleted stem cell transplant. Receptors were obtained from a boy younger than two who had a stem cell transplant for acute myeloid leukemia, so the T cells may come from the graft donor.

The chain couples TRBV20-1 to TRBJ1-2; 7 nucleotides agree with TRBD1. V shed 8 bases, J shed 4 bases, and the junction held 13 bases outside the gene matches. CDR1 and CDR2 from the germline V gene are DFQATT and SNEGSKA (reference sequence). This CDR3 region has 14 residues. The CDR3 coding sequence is TGCAGTAGAGGGAGTAGACAGGGTTCCTATGGCTACACCTTC. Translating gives CSRGSRQGSYGYTF.

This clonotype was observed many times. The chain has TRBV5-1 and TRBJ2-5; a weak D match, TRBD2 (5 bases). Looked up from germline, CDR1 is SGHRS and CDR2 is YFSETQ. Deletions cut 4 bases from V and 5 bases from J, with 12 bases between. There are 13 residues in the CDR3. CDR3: CASSRDGLETQYF. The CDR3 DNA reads TGCGCCAGCAGCAGAGACGGACTGGAGACCCAGTACTTC.

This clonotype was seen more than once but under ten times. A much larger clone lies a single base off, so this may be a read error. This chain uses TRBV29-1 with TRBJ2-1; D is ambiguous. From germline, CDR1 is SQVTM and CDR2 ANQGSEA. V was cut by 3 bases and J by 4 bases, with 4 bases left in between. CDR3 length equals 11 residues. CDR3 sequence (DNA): TGCAGCGTTGATGAGTACAATGAGCAGTTCTTC. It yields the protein CSVDEYNEQFF.

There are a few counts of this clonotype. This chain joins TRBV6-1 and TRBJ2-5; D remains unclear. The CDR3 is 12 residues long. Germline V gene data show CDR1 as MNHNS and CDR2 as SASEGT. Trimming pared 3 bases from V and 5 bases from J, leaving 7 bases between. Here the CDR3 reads CASSEERETQYF. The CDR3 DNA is TGTGCCAGCAGTGAGGAACGCGAGACCCAGTACTTC.

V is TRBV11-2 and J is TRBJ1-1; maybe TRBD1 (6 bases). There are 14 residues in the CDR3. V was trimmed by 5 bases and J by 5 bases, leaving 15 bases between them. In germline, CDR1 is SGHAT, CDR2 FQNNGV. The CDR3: CASSLLTQGTEAFF. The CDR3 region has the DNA TGTGCCAGCAGCCTATTGACCCAGGGGACTGAAGCTTTCTTT.

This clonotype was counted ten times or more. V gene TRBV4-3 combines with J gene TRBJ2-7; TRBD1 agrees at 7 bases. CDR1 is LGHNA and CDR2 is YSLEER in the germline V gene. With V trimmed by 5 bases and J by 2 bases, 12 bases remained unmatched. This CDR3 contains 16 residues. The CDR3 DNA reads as TGCGCCAGCAGCGTCTCCGGGACAGAGATCGCCTACGAGCAGTACTTC. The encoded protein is CASSVSGTEIAYEQYF.

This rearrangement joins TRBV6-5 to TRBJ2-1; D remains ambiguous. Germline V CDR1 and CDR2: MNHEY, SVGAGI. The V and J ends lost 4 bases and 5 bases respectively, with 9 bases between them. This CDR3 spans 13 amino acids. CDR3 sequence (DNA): TGTGCCAGCAGTTCCCTCGGGCACAATGAGCAGTTCTTC. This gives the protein CASSSLGHNEQFF.

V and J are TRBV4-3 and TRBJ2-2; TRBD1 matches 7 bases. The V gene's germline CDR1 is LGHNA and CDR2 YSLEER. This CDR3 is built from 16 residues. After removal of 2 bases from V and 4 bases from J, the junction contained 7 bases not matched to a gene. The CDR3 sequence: CASSQPGQLTTGELFF. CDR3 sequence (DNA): TGCGCCAGCAGCCAACCGGGACAGCTTACCACCGGGGAGCTGTTTTTT.

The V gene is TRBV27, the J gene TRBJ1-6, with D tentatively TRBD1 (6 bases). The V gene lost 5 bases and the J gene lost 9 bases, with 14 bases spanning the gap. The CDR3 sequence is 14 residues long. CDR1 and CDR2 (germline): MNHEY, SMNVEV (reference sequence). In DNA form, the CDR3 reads TGTGCCAGCAGTAGGGGGGGAGAAGGTTCACCCCTCCACTTT. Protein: CASSRGGEGSPLHF.

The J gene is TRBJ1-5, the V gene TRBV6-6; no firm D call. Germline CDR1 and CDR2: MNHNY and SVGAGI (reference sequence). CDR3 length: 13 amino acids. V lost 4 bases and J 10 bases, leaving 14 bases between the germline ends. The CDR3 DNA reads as TGTGCCAGCAGTTCCCGGGCCCTGCCACCCCAGCATTTT. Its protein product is CASSSRALPPQHF.

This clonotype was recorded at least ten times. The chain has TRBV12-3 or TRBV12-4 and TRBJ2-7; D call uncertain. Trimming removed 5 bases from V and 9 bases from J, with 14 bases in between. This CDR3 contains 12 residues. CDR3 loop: CASSPSQRGQYF. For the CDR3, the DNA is TGTGCCAGCAGTCCTTCTCAGCGAGGGCAGTACTTC.

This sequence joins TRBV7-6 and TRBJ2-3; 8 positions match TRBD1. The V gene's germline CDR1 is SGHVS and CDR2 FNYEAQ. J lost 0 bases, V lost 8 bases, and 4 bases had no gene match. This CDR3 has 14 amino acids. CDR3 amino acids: CASGRGPSTDTQYF. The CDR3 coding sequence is TGTGCCAGCGGCAGGGGGCCTAGCACAGATACGCAGTATTTT.